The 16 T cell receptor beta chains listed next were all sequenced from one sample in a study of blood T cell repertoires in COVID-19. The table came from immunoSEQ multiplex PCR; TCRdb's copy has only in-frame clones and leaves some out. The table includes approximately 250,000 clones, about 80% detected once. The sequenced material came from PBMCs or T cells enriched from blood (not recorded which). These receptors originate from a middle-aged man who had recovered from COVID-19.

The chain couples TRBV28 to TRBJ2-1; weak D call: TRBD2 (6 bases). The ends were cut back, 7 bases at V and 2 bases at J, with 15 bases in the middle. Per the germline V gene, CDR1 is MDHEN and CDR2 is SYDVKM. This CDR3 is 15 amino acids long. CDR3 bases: TGTGCCAGCACCCCTGGCGGGAAGACCTACAATGAGCAGTTCTTC. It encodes CASTPGGKTYNEQFF.

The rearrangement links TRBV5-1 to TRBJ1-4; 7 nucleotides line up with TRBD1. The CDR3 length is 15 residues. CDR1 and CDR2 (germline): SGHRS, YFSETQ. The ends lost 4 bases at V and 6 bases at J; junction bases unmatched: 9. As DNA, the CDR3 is TGCGCCAGCAGCGTACAGGGGTCAGCGGATGAAAAACTGTTTTTT. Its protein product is CASSVQGSADEKLFF.

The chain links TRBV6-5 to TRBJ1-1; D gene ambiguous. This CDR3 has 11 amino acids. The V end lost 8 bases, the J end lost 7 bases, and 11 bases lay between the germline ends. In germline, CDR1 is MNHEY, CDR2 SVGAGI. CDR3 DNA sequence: TGTGCCAGCTCATTCTCGGGTGAAGCTTTCTTT. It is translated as CASSFSGEAFF.

CDR3 loop: CASSGQFLPGYTF. CDR3 sequence (DNA): TGTGCCAGCAGCGGACAGTTCCTTCCTGGCTACACCTTC. The chain joins TRBV2 to TRBJ1-2, with TRBD1 as a possible D gene (6 bases). CDR3 length equals 13 residues. Trimming stripped 6 bases from V and 7 bases from J, with 15 bases between. Per the germline V gene, CDR1 is SNHLY and CDR2 is FYNNEI.

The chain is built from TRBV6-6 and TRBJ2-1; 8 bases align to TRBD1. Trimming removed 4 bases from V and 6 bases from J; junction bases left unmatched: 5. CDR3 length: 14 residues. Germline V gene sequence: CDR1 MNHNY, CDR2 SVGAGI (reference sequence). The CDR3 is CASSSNRGCNEQFF. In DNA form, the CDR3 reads TGTGCCAGCAGTTCAAACAGGGGGTGCAATGAGCAGTTCTTC.

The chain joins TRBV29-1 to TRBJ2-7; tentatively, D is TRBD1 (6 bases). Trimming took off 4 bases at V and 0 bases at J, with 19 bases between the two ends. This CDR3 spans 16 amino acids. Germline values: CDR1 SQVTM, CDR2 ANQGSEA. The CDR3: CSVVPGAITFSYEQYF. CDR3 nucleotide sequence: TGCAGCGTTGTGCCAGGGGCGATTACCTTCTCCTACGAGCAGTACTTC.

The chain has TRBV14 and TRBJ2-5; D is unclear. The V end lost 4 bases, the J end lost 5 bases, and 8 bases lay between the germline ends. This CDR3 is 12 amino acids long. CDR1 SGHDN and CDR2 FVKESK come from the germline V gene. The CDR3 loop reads CASSRSRETQYF. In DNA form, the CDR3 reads TGTGCCAGCAGCCGATCACGGGAGACCCAGTACTTC.

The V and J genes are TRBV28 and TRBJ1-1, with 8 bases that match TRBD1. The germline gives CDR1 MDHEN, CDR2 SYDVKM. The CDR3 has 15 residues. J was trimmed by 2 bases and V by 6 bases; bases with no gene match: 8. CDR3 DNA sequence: TGTGCCAGCAGCCCAGGTGGGACAGGCAACACTGAAGCTTTCTTT. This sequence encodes CASSPGGTGNTEAFF. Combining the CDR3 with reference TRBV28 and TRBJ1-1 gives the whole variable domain DVKVTQSSRYLVKRTGEKVFLECVQDMDHENMFWYRQDPGLGLRLIYFSYDVKMKEKGDIPEGYSVSREKKERFSLILESASTNQTSMYLCASSPGGTGNTEAFFGQGTRLTVV.

The CDR3 coding sequence is TGTGCCACCAGCAGCGGAAACAGGGGTGCCCCCATGAACACTGAAGCTTTCTTT. Protein: CATSSGNRGAPMNTEAFF. The rearrangement links TRBV15 to TRBJ1-1, with 7 bases matching TRBD1. CDR1 is LNHNV and CDR2 is YYDKDF in the germline V gene (reference sequence). The CDR3 is 18 residues long. With 3 bases clipped from V and 0 bases from J, the junction kept 13 bases outside the gene matches.

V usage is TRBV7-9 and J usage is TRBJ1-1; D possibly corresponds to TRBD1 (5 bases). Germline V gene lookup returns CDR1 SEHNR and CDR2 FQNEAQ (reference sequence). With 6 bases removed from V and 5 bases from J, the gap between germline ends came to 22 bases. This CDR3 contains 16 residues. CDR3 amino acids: CASSRAGGRAATEAFF. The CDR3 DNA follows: TGTGCCAGCAGTCGAGCGGGGGGTCGGGCGGCGACTGAAGCTTTCTTT. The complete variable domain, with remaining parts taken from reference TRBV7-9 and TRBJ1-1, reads DTGVSQNPRHKITKRGQNVTFRCDPISEHNRLYWYRQTLGQGPEFLTYFQNEAQLEKSRLLSDRFSAERPKGSFSTLEIQRTEQGDSAMYLCASSRAGGRAATEAFFGQGTRLTVV.

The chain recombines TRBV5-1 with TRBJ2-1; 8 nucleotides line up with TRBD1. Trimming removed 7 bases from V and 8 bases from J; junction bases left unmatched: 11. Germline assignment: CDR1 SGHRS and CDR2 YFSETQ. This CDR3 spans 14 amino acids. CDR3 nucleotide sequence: TGCGCCAGCGCAGCAGGGGGCGCGGTGGATGAGCAGTTCTTC. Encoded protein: CASAAGGAVDEQFF.

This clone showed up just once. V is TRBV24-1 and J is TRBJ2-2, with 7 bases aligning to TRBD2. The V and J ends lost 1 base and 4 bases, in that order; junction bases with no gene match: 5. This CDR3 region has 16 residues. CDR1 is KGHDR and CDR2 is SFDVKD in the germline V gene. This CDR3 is CATSDFRRESTGELFF. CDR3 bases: TGTGCCACCAGTGATTTTAGGCGGGAGAGCACCGGGGAGCTGTTTTTT.

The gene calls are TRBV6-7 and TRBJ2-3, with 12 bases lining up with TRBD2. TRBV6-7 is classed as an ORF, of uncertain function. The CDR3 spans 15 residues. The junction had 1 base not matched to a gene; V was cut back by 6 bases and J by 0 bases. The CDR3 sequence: CASRTSGSSTDTQYF. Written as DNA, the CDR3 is TGTGCCAGCAGGACTAGCGGGAGTAGCACAGATACGCAGTATTTT.

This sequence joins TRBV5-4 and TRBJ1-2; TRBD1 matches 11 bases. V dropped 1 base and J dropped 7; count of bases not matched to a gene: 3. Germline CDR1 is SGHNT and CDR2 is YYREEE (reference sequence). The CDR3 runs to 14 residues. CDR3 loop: CASSLIGQGAGYTF. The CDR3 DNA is TGTGCCAGCAGCTTGATCGGACAGGGGGCTGGCTACACCTTC. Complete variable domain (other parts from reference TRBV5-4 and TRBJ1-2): ETGVTQSPTHLIKTRGQQVTLRCSSQSGHNTVSWYQQALGQGPQFIFQYYREEENGRGNFPPRFSGLQFPNYSSELNVNALELDDSALYLCASSLIGQGAGYTFGSGTRLTVV.

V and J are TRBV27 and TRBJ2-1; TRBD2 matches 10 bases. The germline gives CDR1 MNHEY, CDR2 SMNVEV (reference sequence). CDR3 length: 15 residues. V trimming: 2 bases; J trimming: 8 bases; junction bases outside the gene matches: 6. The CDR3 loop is CASSLSLAGVDEQFF. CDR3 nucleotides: TGTGCCAGCAGTTTAAGTCTAGCGGGAGTCGATGAGCAGTTCTTC.

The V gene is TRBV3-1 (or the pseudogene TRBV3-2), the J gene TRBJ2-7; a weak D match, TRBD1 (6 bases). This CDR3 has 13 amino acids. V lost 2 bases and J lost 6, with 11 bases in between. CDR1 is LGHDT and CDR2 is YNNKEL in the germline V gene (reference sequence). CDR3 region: CASSQTGSGEQYF. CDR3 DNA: TGTGCCAGCAGCCAAACAGGGAGCGGCGAGCAGTACTTC.